The source of this T cell receptor beta chain is a study of T cell responses to AZD1222 COVID-19 vaccine. The trim removed 3 bases at V and 3 bases at J, leaving 5 bases unmatched. The CDR3 totals 15 residues. Germline CDR1 LNHDA, CDR2 SQIVND (reference sequence). On this clone itself: Its target is unknown.

Study outcomes and limitations: Spike-specific TCR depth and breadth grew after two AZD1222 doses.

Profiled with immunoSEQ multiplex PCR; TCRdb holds only in-frame clones, not every one. The profile covers some 130,000 clones, with 85% to 90% appearing a single time and 1.5% to 2% taken by the ten largest. This clonotype originated in an adult in good health. The sequenced sample was peripheral blood, obtained on day 0 of AZD1222 vaccination. This sequence joins TRBV19 and TRBJ1-1, with 9 bases fitting TRBD1. The DNA for the CDR3 is TGTGCCAGTAGTATCACCGGGACAGGGTACACTGAAGCTTTCTTT. Translating it yields CASSITGTGYTEAFF.